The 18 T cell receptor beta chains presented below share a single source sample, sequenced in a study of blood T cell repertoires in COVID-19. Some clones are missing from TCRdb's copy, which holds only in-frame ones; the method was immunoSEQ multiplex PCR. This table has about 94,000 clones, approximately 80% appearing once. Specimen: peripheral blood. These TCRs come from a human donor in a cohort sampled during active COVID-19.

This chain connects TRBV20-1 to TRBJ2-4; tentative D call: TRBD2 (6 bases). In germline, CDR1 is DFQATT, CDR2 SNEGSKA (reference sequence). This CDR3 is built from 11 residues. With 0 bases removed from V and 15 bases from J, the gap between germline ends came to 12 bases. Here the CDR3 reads CSARDGGLVYF. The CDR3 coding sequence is TGCAGTGCTAGAGATGGGGGGTTGGTGTACTTC.

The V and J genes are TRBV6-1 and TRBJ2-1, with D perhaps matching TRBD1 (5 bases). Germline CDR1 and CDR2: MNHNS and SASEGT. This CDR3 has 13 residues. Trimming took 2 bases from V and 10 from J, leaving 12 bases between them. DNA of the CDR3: TGTGCCAGCAGTGAACGCCCGACAGTCGAGCAGTTCTTC. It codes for CASSERPTVEQFF.

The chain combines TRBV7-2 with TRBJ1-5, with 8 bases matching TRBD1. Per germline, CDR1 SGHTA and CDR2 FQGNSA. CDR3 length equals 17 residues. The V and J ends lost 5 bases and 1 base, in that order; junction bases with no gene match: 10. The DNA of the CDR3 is TGTGCCAGCAGCGCATCCCCGACAGGGGTGAGCAATCAGCCCCAGCATTTT. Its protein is CASSASPTGVSNQPQHF.

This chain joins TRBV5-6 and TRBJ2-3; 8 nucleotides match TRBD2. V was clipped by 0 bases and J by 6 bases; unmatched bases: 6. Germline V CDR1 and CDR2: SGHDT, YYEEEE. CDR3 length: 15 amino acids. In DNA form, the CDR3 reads TGTGCCAGCAGCTTGGCCGGGGGGGCAGGTGATACGCAGTATTTT. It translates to CASSLAGGAGDTQYF.

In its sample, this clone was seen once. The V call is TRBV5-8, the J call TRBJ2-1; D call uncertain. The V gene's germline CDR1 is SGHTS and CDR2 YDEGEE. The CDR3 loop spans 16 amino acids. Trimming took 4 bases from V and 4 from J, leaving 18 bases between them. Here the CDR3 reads CASSRLVVATYNEQFF. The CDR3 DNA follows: TGTGCCAGCAGCCGTCTCGTTGTAGCAACTTACAATGAGCAGTTCTTC.

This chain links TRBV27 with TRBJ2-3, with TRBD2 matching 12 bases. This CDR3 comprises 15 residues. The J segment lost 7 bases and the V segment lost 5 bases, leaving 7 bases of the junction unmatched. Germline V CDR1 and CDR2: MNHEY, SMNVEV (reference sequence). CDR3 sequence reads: CASSPRTSGKNTQYF. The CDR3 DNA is TGTGCCAGCAGTCCGCGGACTAGCGGGAAAAATACGCAGTATTTT.

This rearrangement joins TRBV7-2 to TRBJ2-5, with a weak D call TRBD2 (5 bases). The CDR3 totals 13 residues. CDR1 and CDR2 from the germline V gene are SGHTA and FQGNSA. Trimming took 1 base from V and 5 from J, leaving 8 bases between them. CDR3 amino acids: CASSLGWEETQYF. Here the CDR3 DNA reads TGTGCCAGCAGCTTAGGGTGGGAGGAGACCCAGTACTTC.

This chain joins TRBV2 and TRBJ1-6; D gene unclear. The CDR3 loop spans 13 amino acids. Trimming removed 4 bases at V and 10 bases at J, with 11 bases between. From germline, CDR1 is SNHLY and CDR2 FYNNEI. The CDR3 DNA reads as TGTGCCAGCAGTGTCAAAGGAGGCTCACCCCTCCACTTT. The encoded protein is CASSVKGGSPLHF.

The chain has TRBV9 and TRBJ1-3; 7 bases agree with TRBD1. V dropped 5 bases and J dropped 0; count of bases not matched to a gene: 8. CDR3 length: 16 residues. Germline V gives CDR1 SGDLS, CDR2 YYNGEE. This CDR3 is CASSGDSLNSGNTIYF. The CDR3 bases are TGTGCCAGCAGTGGGGACAGCCTTAACTCTGGAAACACCATATATTTT.

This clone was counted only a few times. The CDR3 DNA sequence: TGTGCCAGCAGTTTGCCTCTACCACCCGCAGATACGCAGTATTTT. As protein: CASSLPLPPADTQYF. The rearrangement links TRBV28 to TRBJ2-3; D call uncertain. This CDR3 spans 15 amino acids. The V gene's germline CDR1 is MDHEN and CDR2 SYDVKM. V was cut by 3 bases and J by 4 bases, with 14 bases left in between.

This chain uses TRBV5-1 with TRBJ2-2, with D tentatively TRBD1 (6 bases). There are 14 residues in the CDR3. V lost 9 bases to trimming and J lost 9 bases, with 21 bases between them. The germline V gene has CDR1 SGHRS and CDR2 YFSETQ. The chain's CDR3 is CATQRAAGDRELFF. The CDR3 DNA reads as TGCGCCACTCAGAGGGCAGCTGGGGACAGGGAGCTGTTTTTT.

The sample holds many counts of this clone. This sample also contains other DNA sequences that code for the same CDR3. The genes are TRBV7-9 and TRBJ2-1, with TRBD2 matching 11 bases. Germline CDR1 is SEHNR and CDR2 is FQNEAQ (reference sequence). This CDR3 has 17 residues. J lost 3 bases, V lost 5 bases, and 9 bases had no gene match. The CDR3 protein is CASSPRRLAGGYNEQFF. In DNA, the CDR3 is TGTGCCAGCAGCCCCCGTAGGCTAGCGGGAGGCTACAATGAGCAGTTCTTC.

CDR3 DNA: TGTGCCAGCAGTTTCCCCTCCTCCTATGGCTACACCTTC. Translated: CASSFPSSYGYTF. The rearrangement uses TRBV28 and TRBJ1-2, with D unclear. Germline CDR1 is MDHEN and CDR2 is SYDVKM. The ends were cut back, 3 bases at V and 4 bases at J, with 9 bases in the middle. This CDR3 region has 13 residues.

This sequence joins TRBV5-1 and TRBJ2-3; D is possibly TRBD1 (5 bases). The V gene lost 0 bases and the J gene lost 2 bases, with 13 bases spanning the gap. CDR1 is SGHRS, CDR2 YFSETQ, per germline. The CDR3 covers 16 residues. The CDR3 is CASSLEGQGITDTQYF. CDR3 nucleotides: TGCGCCAGCAGCTTGGAGGGGCAGGGAATCACAGATACGCAGTATTTT.

This CDR3 reads CASSTTAGQGGNIQYF. The DNA for the CDR3 is TGTGCCAGTAGCACTACTGCGGGACAGGGTGGAAACATTCAGTACTTC. The genes are TRBV19 and TRBJ2-4, with 9 bases that match TRBD1. Trimming removed 6 bases from V and 6 bases from J; junction bases left unmatched: 12. Germline CDR1 is LNHDA and CDR2 is SQIVND (reference sequence). The CDR3 is made up of 16 amino acids. Based on the CDR3 plus reference TRBV19 and TRBJ2-4, the full variable domain is DGGITQSPKYLFRKEGQNVTLSCEQNLNHDAMYWYRQDPGQGLRLIYYSQIVNDFQKGDIAEGYSVSREKKESFPLTVTSAQKNPTAFYLCASSTTAGQGGNIQYFGAGTRLSVL.

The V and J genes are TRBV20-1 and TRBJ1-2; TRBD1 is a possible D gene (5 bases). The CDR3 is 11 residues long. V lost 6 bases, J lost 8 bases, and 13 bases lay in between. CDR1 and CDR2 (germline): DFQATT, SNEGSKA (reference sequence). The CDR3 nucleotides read TGCAGTGCCTCATCTAAGGGGGGCTACACCTTC. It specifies CSASSKGGYTF.

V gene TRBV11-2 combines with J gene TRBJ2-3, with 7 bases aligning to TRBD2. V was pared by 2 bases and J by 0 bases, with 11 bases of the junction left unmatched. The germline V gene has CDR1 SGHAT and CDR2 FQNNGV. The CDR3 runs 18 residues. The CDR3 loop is CASSLRADSGSSTDTQYF. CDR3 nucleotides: TGTGCCAGCAGCTTAAGGGCGGATAGCGGGTCTAGCACAGATACGCAGTATTTT.

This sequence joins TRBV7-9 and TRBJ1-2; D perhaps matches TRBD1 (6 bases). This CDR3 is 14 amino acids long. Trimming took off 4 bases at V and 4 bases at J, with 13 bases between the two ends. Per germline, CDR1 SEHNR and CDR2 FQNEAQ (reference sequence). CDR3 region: CASSSTAGVYGYTF. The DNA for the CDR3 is TGTGCCAGCAGCTCGACTGCAGGGGTCTATGGCTACACCTTC.